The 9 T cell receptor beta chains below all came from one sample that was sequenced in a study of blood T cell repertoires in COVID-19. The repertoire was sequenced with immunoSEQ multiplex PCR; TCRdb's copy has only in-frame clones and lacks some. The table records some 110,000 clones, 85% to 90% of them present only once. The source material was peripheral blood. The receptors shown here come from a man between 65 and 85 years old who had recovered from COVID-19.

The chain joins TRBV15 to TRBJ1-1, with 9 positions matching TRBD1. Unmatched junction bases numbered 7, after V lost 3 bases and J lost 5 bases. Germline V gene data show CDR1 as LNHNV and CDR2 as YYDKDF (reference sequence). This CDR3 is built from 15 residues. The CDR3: CATSSLRTGDTEAFF. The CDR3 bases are TGTGCCACCAGCAGCCTTCGGACAGGGGATACTGAAGCTTTCTTT.

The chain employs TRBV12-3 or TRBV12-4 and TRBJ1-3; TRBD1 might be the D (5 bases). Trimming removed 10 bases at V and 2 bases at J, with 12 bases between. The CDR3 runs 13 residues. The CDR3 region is CATQQGAGNTIYF. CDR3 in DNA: TGTGCCACGCAGCAGGGTGCTGGAAACACCATATATTTT.

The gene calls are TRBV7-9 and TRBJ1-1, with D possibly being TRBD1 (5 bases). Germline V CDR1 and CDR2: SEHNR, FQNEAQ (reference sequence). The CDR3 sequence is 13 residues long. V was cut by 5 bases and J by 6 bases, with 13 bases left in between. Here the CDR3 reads CASSRPGGAEAFF. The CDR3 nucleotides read TGTGCCAGCAGCCGGCCGGGGGGAGCTGAAGCTTTCTTT. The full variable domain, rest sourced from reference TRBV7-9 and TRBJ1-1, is DTGVSQNPRHKITKRGQNVTFRCDPISEHNRLYWYRQTLGQGPEFLTYFQNEAQLEKSRLLSDRFSAERPKGSFSTLEIQRTEQGDSAMYLCASSRPGGAEAFFGQGTRLTVV.

CDR3 in amino acids: CASSLRTGTDTQYF. The CDR3 nucleotides are TGTGCCAGCAGTCTCCGAACGGGCACAGATACGCAGTATTTT. The gene calls are TRBV6-5 and TRBJ2-3; no firm D call. This CDR3 is 14 amino acids long. Germline V gene lookup returns CDR1 MNHEY and CDR2 SVGAGI. Trimming removed 5 bases from V and 1 base from J, with 10 bases in between.

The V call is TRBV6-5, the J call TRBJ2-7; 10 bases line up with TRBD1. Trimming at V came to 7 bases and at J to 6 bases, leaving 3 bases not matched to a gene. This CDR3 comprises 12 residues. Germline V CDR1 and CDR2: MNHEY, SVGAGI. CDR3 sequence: CASTGQGSEQYF. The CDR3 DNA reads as TGTGCCAGCACGGGACAGGGGAGCGAGCAGTACTTC.

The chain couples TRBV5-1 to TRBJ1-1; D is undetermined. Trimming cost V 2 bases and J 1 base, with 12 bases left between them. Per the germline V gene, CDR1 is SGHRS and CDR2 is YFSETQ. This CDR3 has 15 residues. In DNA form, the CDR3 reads TGCGCCAGCAGCTTTGGAGCGTCGAGGAACACTGAAGCTTTCTTT. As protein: CASSFGASRNTEAFF.

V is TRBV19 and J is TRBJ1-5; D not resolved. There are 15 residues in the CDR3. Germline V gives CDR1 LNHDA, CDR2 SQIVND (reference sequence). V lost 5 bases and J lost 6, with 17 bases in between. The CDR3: CASSLGRPGSQPQHF. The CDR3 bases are TGTGCCAGTAGTCTTGGCAGGCCCGGCAGTCAGCCCCAGCATTTT.

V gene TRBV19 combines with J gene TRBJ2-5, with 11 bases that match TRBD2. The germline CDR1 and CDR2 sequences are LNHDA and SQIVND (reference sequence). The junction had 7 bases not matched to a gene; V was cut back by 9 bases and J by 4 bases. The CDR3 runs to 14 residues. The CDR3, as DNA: TGTGCCAGCTTTAGCGGGAGGGCCCCAGAGACCCAGTACTTC. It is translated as CASFSGRAPETQYF.

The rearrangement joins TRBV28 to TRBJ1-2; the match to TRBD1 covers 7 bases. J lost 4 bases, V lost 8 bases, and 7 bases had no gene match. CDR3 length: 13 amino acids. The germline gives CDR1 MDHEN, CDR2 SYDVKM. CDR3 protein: CASVGGAVYGYTF. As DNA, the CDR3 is TGTGCCAGCGTAGGGGGCGCGGTCTATGGCTACACCTTC.